A selection of T cell receptor beta chains follows, all from one sample in a study of PD-1 blockade in classical Hodgkin lymphoma. Only in-frame clones appear in the TCRdb table, and some are missing; sequencing was by immunoSEQ multiplex PCR. The sample holds around 65,000 clones, 85% to 90% seen once. The sequencing here drew on peripheral blood mononuclear cells (PBMCs), taken at baseline. The receptors come from a human donor with classical Hodgkin lymphoma. Both conserved end residues are part of each CDR3. A D gene is named only where the DNA matches it firmly. Size tells how often a clone was seen (once, few, many) or the class of an expanded clone, and some rows leave it out.

>TRBV7-9|.|TRBJ1-3|.
CASSSGAGNTIYF
TGTGCCAGCAGCTCAGGGGCGGGAAACACCATATATTTT
>TRBV30|TRBD1|TRBJ2-3|once
CAWSKGASVTDTQYF
TGTGCCTGGAGTAAGGGGGCTTCGGTCACAGATACGCAGTATTTT
>TRBV7-2|TRBD2|TRBJ2-3|once
CASSFLAGGHLDTQYF
TGTGCCAGCAGCTTTTTAGCGGGGGGGCATCTGGATACGCAGTATTTT
>TRBV6-1|.|TRBJ2-6|.
CASSVGGSGANVLTF
TGTGCCAGCAGTGTTGGGGGCTCTGGGGCCAACGTCCTGACTTTC
>TRBV14|TRBD1|TRBJ2-1|.
CASSHPGQEQFF
TGTGCCAGCAGCCACCCGGGACAGGAGCAGTTCTTC
>TRBV28|.|TRBJ1-6|.
CASSLLAGRDSPLHF
TGTGCCAGCAGTTTATTGGCAGGGAGGGATTCACCCCTCCACTTT
>TRBV18|.|TRBJ2-1|.
CASSLVDEQFF
TGTGCCAGCTCACTTGTTGATGAGCAGTTCTTC
>TRBV4-1|.|TRBJ1-4|once
CASSQATVNEKLFF
TGCGCCAGCAGCCAAGCGACAGTAAATGAAAAACTGTTTTTT
>TRBV27|TRBD2|TRBJ2-3|.
CASSPLTRLAGGGTDTQYF
TGTGCCAGCAGTCCCCTCACCCGACTAGCGGGGGGGGGCACAGATACGCAGTATTTT
>TRBV10-3|.|TRBJ1-1|.
CATTGGVDTEAFF
TGTGCCACCACCGGGGGGGTCGACACTGAAGCTTTCTTT
>TRBV2|.|TRBJ2-7|once
CASSSYEQYF
TGTGCCAGCAGTTCCTACGAGCAGTACTTC
>TRBV27|TRBD1|TRBJ2-1|once
CASSWGTGGEQFF
TGTGCCAGCAGTTGGGGGACAGGGGGAGAGCAGTTCTTC
>TRBV27|.|TRBJ1-2|.
CASAIIGGLYGYTF
TGTGCCAGTGCCATTATAGGGGGGCTCTATGGCTACACCTTC
>TRBV18|.|TRBJ1-1|.
CASSPGGGEAFF
TGTGCCAGCTCACCAGGAGGGGGGGAAGCTTTCTTT
>TRBV5-4|.|TRBJ1-1|once
CASSLRHIANTEAFF
TGTGCCAGCAGCTTAAGACACATCGCGAACACTGAAGCTTTCTTT
>TRBV6-1|.|TRBJ2-2|.
CASSESLRRNTGELFF
TGTGCCAGCAGTGAATCCTTAAGAAGGAACACCGGGGAGCTGTTTTTT
>TRBV4-2|.|TRBJ1-3|few
CASSQDLGSSGNTIYF
TGTGCCAGCAGCCAAGATCTTGGTAGCTCTGGAAACACCATATATTTT
>TRBV7-9|.|TRBJ2-4|.
CASSSDSGPSTLAKNIQYF
TGTGCCAGCAGCTCCGACAGCGGACCGAGCACTCTAGCCAAAAACATTCAGTACTTC
>TRBV19|.|TRBJ1-3|.
CASRGTGTHTIYF
TGTGCCAGTAGAGGAACAGGGACACACACCATATATTTT
>TRBV30|TRBD1|TRBJ1-5|.
CAWSVGDRGIQPQHF
TGTGCCTGGAGTGTAGGGGACAGGGGTATTCAGCCCCAGCATTTT
>TRBV5-6|TRBD1|TRBJ1-2|.
CASSLAPPRTGLGGGYTF
TGTGCCAGCAGCTTAGCCCCCCCTAGGACAGGGCTAGGAGGAGGCTACACCTTC
>TRBV6-5|.|TRBJ2-1|.
CASSSGTIKNEQFF
TGTGCCAGCAGTTCCGGGACAATAAAAAATGAGCAGTTCTTC
>TRBV2|.|TRBJ2-7|.
CASSEWGRHSYEQYF
TGTGCCAGCAGTGAATGGGGCAGACACTCCTACGAGCAGTACTTC
>TRBV2|.|TRBJ2-7|.
CASSEAGLHSYEQYF
TGTGCCAGCAGTGAAGCAGGGTTACACTCCTACGAGCAGTACTTC
>TRBV25-1|TRBD1|TRBJ1-3|.
CASSEIDRDGNTIYF
TGTGCCAGCAGTGAAATCGACAGGGATGGAAACACCATATATTTT
>TRBV28|TRBD1|TRBJ2-1|.
CASSTGTGTYNEQFF
TGTGCCAGCAGTACCGGGACAGGGACCTACAATGAGCAGTTCTTC
>TRBV5-1|TRBD1|TRBJ2-2|.
CASSYSGTGWTGELFF
TGCGCCAGCAGTTACTCCGGGACAGGGTGGACCGGGGAGCTGTTTTTT
>TRBV4-2|.|TRBJ2-7|.
CASSQANRIGNHEQYF
TGTGCCAGCAGCCAAGCGAACAGAATAGGGAATCACGAGCAGTACTTC
>TRBV27|.|TRBJ1-1|.
CASNGVGTEAFF
TGTGCCAGCAACGGGGTAGGCACTGAAGCTTTCTTT
>TRBV6-5|.|TRBJ2-3|.
CASSYLFTDTQYF
TGTGCCAGCAGTTACCTGTTCACAGATACGCAGTATTTT
>TRBV6-1|TRBD2|TRBJ2-5|.
CASRTSGAETQYF
TGTGCCAGCAGGACTAGCGGGGCTGAGACCCAGTACTTC
>TRBV10-3|.|TRBJ2-7|.
CAISDFREQYF
TGTGCCATCAGTGATTTCCGCGAGCAGTACTTC
>TRBV2|.|TRBJ1-2|.
CASGGNGYTF
TGTGCCAGCGGAGGGAATGGCTACACCTTC
>TRBV11-2|.|TRBJ1-1|.
CASSLLTAEAFF
TGTGCCAGCAGCTTATTGACAGCTGAAGCTTTCTTT
>TRBV5-8|TRBD1|TRBJ1-2|.
CASSLGPGQGAVGYTF
TGTGCCAGCAGCTTGGGTCCGGGACAGGGGGCTGTTGGCTACACCTTC
>TRBV5-4|.|TRBJ2-2|.
CASSLLHTGELFF
TGTGCCAGCAGCTTGTTACACACCGGGGAGCTGTTTTTT
>TRBV5-1|.|TRBJ2-5|once
CASGRRRGFGETQYF
TGCGCCAGCGGGAGAAGGCGGGGATTTGGAGAGACCCAGTACTTC
>TRBV7-6|.|TRBJ1-4|.
CASSLEGVTNEKLFF
TGTGCCAGCAGCTTAGAGGGGGTTACTAATGAAAAACTGTTTTTT
>TRBV30|TRBD1|TRBJ1-3|.
CAWRTGNSGNTIYF
TGTGCCTGGAGGACAGGGAACTCTGGAAACACCATATATTTT
>TRBV11-3|.|TRBJ1-5|.
CASSLGSGGSNQPQHF
TGTGCCAGCAGCTTAGGTTCTGGCGGTAGCAATCAGCCCCAGCATTTT
>TRBV27|.|TRBJ1-1|.
CASSLSGANTEAFF
TGTGCCAGCAGTTTATCGGGAGCGAACACTGAAGCTTTCTTT
>TRBV29-1|TRBD2|TRBJ2-5|once
CSAAGYQETQYF
TGCAGCGCAGCGGGGTACCAAGAGACCCAGTACTTC
>TRBV5-6|.|TRBJ2-3|.
CASSPNVGGGLTDTQYF
TGTGCCAGCAGCCCTAACGTAGGGGGGGGGCTGACAGATACGCAGTATTTT
>TRBV2|.|TRBJ2-3|.
CASIGYTQYF
TGTGCCAGCATTGGTTATACGCAGTATTTT
>TRBV6-6|TRBD1|TRBJ2-1|.
CASSYSRTGERSEQFF
TGTGCCAGCAGTTACTCTCGGACAGGGGAAAGGTCTGAGCAGTTCTTC
>TRBV6-1|TRBD1|TRBJ1-1|few
CASSGGQAGTEAFF
TGTGCCAGCAGTGGCGGACAGGCGGGCACTGAAGCTTTCTTT